This T cell receptor (beta chain) was identified during a study of blood T cell repertoires in COVID-19. Overall study: Samples came from the United States, Italy and Spain, spanning acute and convalescent COVID-19. T cells, B-cell-depleted T cells, or PBMCs supplied cDNA or gDNA.

As processed by the authors: Estimates of nucleated cell counts were drawn from the amplification of reference gene primers. Generated by immunoSEQ multiplex PCR, the TCRdb table keeps only in-frame clones and is missing some. The DNA was the basis for D and trimming; V, J and clone size are from that table. The sample contains 180,000 or so clones, about 86% of which appear only once. The germline V gene has CDR1 MGHRA and CDR2 YSYEKL. This CDR3 contains 15 residues. The J segment lost 5 bases and the V segment lost 1 base, leaving 6 bases of the junction unmatched. The chain employs TRBV4-1 and TRBJ1-2; TRBD1 matches 8 bases. The receptor was derived from a man aged 55 to 70 with acute or convalescent COVID-19. Sequenced sample: peripheral blood. CDR3 sequence: CASSQVQGARYGYTF. CDR3 in DNA: TGCGCCAGCAGCCAAGTGCAGGGGGCTAGGTATGGCTACACCTTC.